The rows below give T cell receptor beta chains drawn from one sample of a study of blood T cell repertoires in COVID-19. Assay: immunoSEQ multiplex PCR; the TCRdb copy retains only in-frame clones and omits some. The sample has around 350,000 clones; more than 85% are singletons. Sequencing used peripheral blood. Receptors were obtained from a human donor in a cohort sampled during active COVID-19. The CDR3 runs from the conserved cysteine through the conserved F or W. Each record gives: V gene, D gene, clone size, J gene, CDR3 protein, CDR3 DNA. A D gene is named only where the DNA matches it firmly. Not every row has a clone size; where given, it reads once, few, many or a size class.

v_call: TRBV30; d_call: TRBD2; clone_size: .; j_call: TRBJ2-3; cdr3_aa: CAWSVGLAGEGDTQYF; cdr3_nt: TGTGCCTGGAGTGTTGGGCTTGCGGGAGAAGGGGATACGCAGTATTTT
v_call: TRBV7-2; d_call: .; clone_size: once; j_call: TRBJ2-7; cdr3_aa: CASSPQGPAYEQYF; cdr3_nt: TGTGCCAGCAGCCCACAGGGACCAGCCTACGAGCAGTACTTC
v_call: TRBV9; d_call: .; clone_size: .; j_call: TRBJ2-1; cdr3_aa: CASSVESVGLNEQFF; cdr3_nt: TGTGCCAGCAGCGTAGAAAGTGTAGGACTCAATGAGCAGTTCTTC
v_call: TRBV7-9; d_call: TRBD1; clone_size: .; j_call: TRBJ1-2; cdr3_aa: CASSWSTGDSYTF; cdr3_nt: TGTGCCAGCAGCTGGTCGACAGGGGACTCCTACACCTTC
v_call: TRBV6-5; d_call: .; clone_size: once; j_call: TRBJ2-7; cdr3_aa: CASRGLANEQYF; cdr3_nt: TGTGCCAGCAGGGGACTGGCCAACGAGCAGTACTTC
v_call: TRBV3-1/TRBV3-2; d_call: TRBD2; clone_size: .; j_call: TRBJ2-1; cdr3_aa: CASSQDGLAGGPQQFF; cdr3_nt: TGTGCCAGCAGCCAAGATGGACTAGCGGGGGGGCCGCAGCAGTTCTTC
v_call: TRBV10-2; d_call: .; clone_size: .; j_call: TRBJ2-2; cdr3_aa: CASRGLTWTGELFF; cdr3_nt: TGCGCCAGCAGGGGACTGACATGGACCGGGGAGCTGTTTTTT
v_call: TRBV3-1/TRBV3-2; d_call: .; clone_size: .; j_call: TRBJ2-1; cdr3_aa: CASSQLPIAGEQFF; cdr3_nt: TGTGCCAGCAGCCAACTGCCCATCGCAGGGGAGCAGTTCTTC
v_call: TRBV28; d_call: .; clone_size: .; j_call: TRBJ2-6; cdr3_aa: CASSLAGTSGANVLTF; cdr3_nt: TGTGCCAGCAGCCTGGCCGGGACAAGTGGGGCCAACGTCCTGACTTTC
v_call: TRBV2; d_call: TRBD1; clone_size: once; j_call: TRBJ1-6; cdr3_aa: CASRYYRGNNSPLHF; cdr3_nt: TGTGCCAGCAGATACTACAGGGGCAATAATTCACCCCTCCACTTT
v_call: TRBV6-2/TRBV6-3; d_call: .; clone_size: .; j_call: TRBJ2-7; cdr3_aa: CASSYSMPISYEQYF; cdr3_nt: TGTGCCAGCAGTTACTCGATGCCTATTAGTTACGAGCAGTACTTC
v_call: TRBV10-1; d_call: .; clone_size: .; j_call: TRBJ2-3; cdr3_aa: CASSDSGADTQYF; cdr3_nt: TGCGCCAGCAGTGATAGCGGAGCAGATACGCAGTATTTT
v_call: TRBV5-4; d_call: TRBD2; clone_size: few; j_call: TRBJ2-7; cdr3_aa: CASSLWTSGATYEQYF; cdr3_nt: TGTGCCAGCAGCTTGTGGACTAGCGGGGCAACCTACGAGCAGTACTTC
v_call: TRBV9; d_call: TRBD1; clone_size: .; j_call: TRBJ2-2; cdr3_aa: CASSGRGPGELFF; cdr3_nt: TGTGCCAGCAGCGGCAGGGGGCCCGGGGAGCTGTTTTTT
v_call: TRBV19; d_call: .; clone_size: .; j_call: TRBJ1-5; cdr3_aa: CASSISGGYSNQPQHF; cdr3_nt: TGTGCCAGTAGTATAAGTGGCGGGTATAGCAATCAGCCCCAGCATTTT
v_call: TRBV19; d_call: TRBD1; clone_size: once; j_call: TRBJ1-5; cdr3_aa: CASRDRVYSNQPQHF; cdr3_nt: TGTGCCAGTAGGGACAGGGTATATAGCAATCAGCCCCAGCATTTT
v_call: TRBV30; d_call: .; clone_size: .; j_call: TRBJ2-2; cdr3_aa: CAWSVVLAGGELFF; cdr3_nt: TGTGCCTGGAGTGTAGTACTAGCTGGCGGGGAGCTGTTTTTT
v_call: TRBV6-5; d_call: .; clone_size: .; j_call: TRBJ2-6; cdr3_aa: CASRGAPGANVLTF; cdr3_nt: TGTGCCAGCAGAGGGGCGCCTGGGGCCAACGTCCTGACTTTC
v_call: TRBV6-1; d_call: .; clone_size: .; j_call: TRBJ2-5; cdr3_aa: CASLEVAEFGTQYF; cdr3_nt: TGTGCCAGCCTGGAGGTAGCGGAATTCGGGACCCAGTACTTC
v_call: TRBV5-1; d_call: .; clone_size: .; j_call: TRBJ1-2; cdr3_aa: CASSLEQEGRYGYTF; cdr3_nt: TGCGCCAGCAGCTTGGAGCAGGAAGGTCGCTATGGCTACACCTTC
v_call: TRBV5-1; d_call: TRBD2; clone_size: .; j_call: TRBJ2-3; cdr3_aa: CASSGRGGQEDTQYF; cdr3_nt: TGCGCCAGCAGCGGACGGGGGGGCCAGGAAGATACGCAGTATTTT
v_call: TRBV2; d_call: .; clone_size: few; j_call: TRBJ2-7; cdr3_aa: CASLPRGSYEQYF; cdr3_nt: TGTGCCAGCCTTCCCCGGGGGAGCTACGAGCAGTACTTC
v_call: TRBV5-1; d_call: .; clone_size: once; j_call: TRBJ2-5; cdr3_aa: CASSLAGSEETQYF; cdr3_nt: TGCGCCAGCAGCCTGGCGGGAAGCGAAGAGACCCAGTACTTC
v_call: TRBV28; d_call: .; clone_size: .; j_call: TRBJ2-7; cdr3_aa: CASSFPTVDEQYF; cdr3_nt: TGTGCCAGCAGCTTCCCGACAGTGGACGAGCAGTACTTC
v_call: TRBV28; d_call: TRBD2; clone_size: .; j_call: TRBJ2-3; cdr3_aa: CASSRSGRFTDTQYF; cdr3_nt: TGTGCCAGCAGTCGTAGCGGGAGGTTCACAGATACGCAGTATTTT
v_call: TRBV25-1; d_call: .; clone_size: .; j_call: TRBJ2-5; cdr3_aa: CASSEPSQETQYF; cdr3_nt: TGTGCCAGCAGTGAACCGAGCCAAGAGACCCAGTACTTC
v_call: TRBV5-1; d_call: .; clone_size: .; j_call: TRBJ2-7; cdr3_aa: CASSLAPRSVDEQYF; cdr3_nt: TGCGCCAGCAGCTTGGCACCTAGATCCGTAGACGAGCAGTACTTC
v_call: TRBV6-1; d_call: TRBD1; clone_size: few; j_call: TRBJ1-6; cdr3_aa: CASSEATGESPLHF; cdr3_nt: TGTGCCAGCAGTGAAGCGACAGGGGAATCACCCCTCCACTTT
v_call: TRBV11-3; d_call: TRBD2; clone_size: .; j_call: TRBJ2-2; cdr3_aa: CASSSELAGGNTGELFF; cdr3_nt: TGTGCCAGCAGCTCCGAACTAGCGGGAGGGAACACCGGGGAGCTGTTTTTT
v_call: TRBV5-1; d_call: TRBD1; clone_size: .; j_call: TRBJ1-2; cdr3_aa: CASSPGTDPYYGYTF; cdr3_nt: TGCGCCAGCAGTCCCGGGACAGACCCTTACTATGGCTACACCTTC
v_call: TRBV16; d_call: TRBD1; clone_size: few; j_call: TRBJ1-1; cdr3_aa: CASSPPRGLDTEAFF; cdr3_nt: TGTGCCAGCAGCCCCCCTAGGGGGCTGGACACTGAAGCTTTCTTT
v_call: TRBV5-5; d_call: TRBD2; clone_size: .; j_call: TRBJ2-5; cdr3_aa: CASSPRGVQETQYF; cdr3_nt: TGTGCCAGCAGCCCCCGGGGGGTTCAAGAGACCCAGTACTTC
v_call: TRBV20-1; d_call: .; clone_size: once; j_call: TRBJ1-2; cdr3_aa: CSANGGDYTF; cdr3_nt: TGCAGTGCTAACGGGGGAGACTACACCTTC
v_call: TRBV2; d_call: .; clone_size: few; j_call: TRBJ1-2; cdr3_aa: CASRPQGRHGYTF; cdr3_nt: TGTGCCAGCAGACCCCAGGGGCGGCATGGCTACACCTTC
v_call: TRBV5-1; d_call: .; clone_size: .; j_call: TRBJ2-2; cdr3_aa: CASSGGEGTGELFF; cdr3_nt: TGCGCCAGCAGCGGGGGCGAAGGGACCGGGGAGCTGTTTTTT
v_call: TRBV6-4; d_call: .; clone_size: .; j_call: TRBJ1-3; cdr3_aa: CASSGSRGISGNTIYF; cdr3_nt: TGTGCCAGCAGTGGTAGCAGGGGCATTTCTGGAAACACCATATATTTT
v_call: TRBV6-6; d_call: .; clone_size: .; j_call: TRBJ1-2; cdr3_aa: CASSYSREGWDYGYTF; cdr3_nt: TGTGCCAGCAGTTACTCAAGGGAGGGGTGGGATTATGGCTACACCTTC
v_call: TRBV2; d_call: TRBD1; clone_size: .; j_call: TRBJ1-3; cdr3_aa: CASGGQGLSGNTIYF; cdr3_nt: TGTGCCAGCGGTGGACAGGGGCTTTCCGGAAACACCATATATTTT
v_call: TRBV29-1; d_call: TRBD1; clone_size: .; j_call: TRBJ1-1; cdr3_aa: CSVTPGQGSKAFF; cdr3_nt: TGCAGCGTCACTCCGGGACAGGGTAGCAAAGCTTTCTTT
v_call: TRBV2; d_call: TRBD2; clone_size: .; j_call: TRBJ2-3; cdr3_aa: CASSEGGGPFTDTQYF; cdr3_nt: TGTGCCAGCAGTGAAGGCGGGGGGCCCTTCACAGATACGCAGTATTTT